One and the same sample provided the 27 T cell receptor beta chains below, sequenced in a study of blood T cell repertoires in COVID-19. Libraries were prepared by immunoSEQ multiplex PCR; TCRdb keeps only in-frame clonotypes and omits some of them. Among some 260,000 clones, roughly 87% were seen once, and the ten largest hold about 3%. Sequenced sample: peripheral blood. The receptors originated from a man aged 18 to 35 with active or convalescent COVID-19.

The chain couples TRBV4-3 to TRBJ2-7, with TRBD2 matching 10 bases. Germline V gene data show CDR1 as LGHNA and CDR2 as YSLEER. The V and J ends lost 4 bases and 5 bases, in that order; junction bases with no gene match: 11. The CDR3 consists of 16 residues. In DNA form, the CDR3 reads TGCGCCAGCAGCCCGGCCCTGGGACTAGCGATCAACGAGCAGTACTTC. Encoded protein: CASSPALGLAINEQYF.

This clone was counted once. The chain is built from TRBV10-3 and TRBJ1-1; no definite D call. CDR1 is ENHRY, CDR2 SYGVKD, per germline. V lost 0 bases and J lost 1, with 9 bases in between. The CDR3 runs 15 residues. The CDR3 sequence is CAISESRTANTEAFF. DNA for the CDR3: TGTGCCATCAGTGAGTCACGAACAGCGAACACTGAAGCTTTCTTT.

To note about this clone: At one of its ends the junction is not consistent with the germline gene, which may arise from a read error. V gene TRBV7-7 combines with J gene TRBJ2-1; 13 positions match TRBD2. Germline CDR1 SSHAT, CDR2 FNYEAQ (reference sequence). The CDR3 sequence is 15 residues long. In nucleotides, the CDR3 is TGTGCTAGCAGCGCGGGACTAGCGGGACTCAATGAGCAGTTCTTC. Amino acid sequence: CASSAGLAGLNEQFF.

The chain is built from TRBV28 and TRBJ2-3; D may be TRBD2 (7 bases). Germline V gene sequence: CDR1 MDHEN, CDR2 SYDVKM. The CDR3 consists of 15 residues. Trimming pared 7 bases from V and 5 bases from J, leaving 19 bases between. CDR3 nucleotide sequence: TGTGCCAGCACCATGAGGGGGGGTCCACAAGATACGCAGTATTTT. Its translation: CASTMRGGPQDTQYF.

The rearrangement joins TRBV3-1 (or the pseudogene TRBV3-2) to TRBJ2-7; D gene ambiguous. Trimming stripped 1 base from V and 7 bases from J, with 20 bases between. This CDR3 region has 16 residues. The V gene's germline CDR1 is LGHDT and CDR2 YNNKEL (reference sequence). CDR3 DNA sequence: TGTGCCAGCAGCCAAGGATTTTTTAACCGCCGAGCAGAGCAGTACTTC. Amino acid sequence: CASSQGFFNRRAEQYF.

The CDR3, as DNA: TGTGCCAGCAGCCCCCTGGGCGGGCGCCCCTACAATGAGCAGTTCTTC. Protein sequence: CASSPLGGRPYNEQFF. The chain links TRBV11-3 to TRBJ2-1, with a tentative D call TRBD2 (5 bases). This CDR3 spans 16 amino acids. Trimming shortened V by 5 bases and J by 2 bases, and 16 bases separated the two germline ends. CDR1 SGHNT and CDR2 YENEEA come from the germline V gene.

The chain is built from TRBV5-4 and TRBJ1-1; TRBD1 aligns across 10 bases. Per germline, CDR1 SGHNT and CDR2 YYREEE (reference sequence). V shed 4 bases, J shed 5 bases, and the junction held 5 bases outside the gene matches. The length of the CDR3 is 14 residues. The CDR3 coding sequence is TGTGCCAGCAGCAGGGGACAGGGGAGGACTGAAGCTTTCTTT. Its translation: CASSRGQGRTEAFF.

This chain connects TRBV9 to TRBJ2-2; no reliable D call. Deletions cut 0 bases from V and 1 base from J, with 7 bases between. The CDR3 contains 15 residues. The germline gives CDR1 SGDLS, CDR2 YYNGEE. The DNA of the CDR3 is TGTGCCAGCAGCGTAGACAGCCTGAACACCGGGGAGCTGTTTTTT. Its translation: CASSVDSLNTGELFF.

The chain carries TRBV14 and TRBJ2-5; no firm D call. CDR3 length equals 13 residues. V was trimmed by 1 base and J by 5 bases, leaving 8 bases between them. Per germline, CDR1 SGHDN and CDR2 FVKESK. This chain's CDR3 is CASSQGRYETQYF. DNA for the CDR3: TGTGCCAGCAGCCAAGGCAGATATGAGACCCAGTACTTC.

The chain links TRBV11-2 to TRBJ1-1, with 8 bases matching TRBD1. The CDR3 runs 16 residues. After removal of 4 bases from V and 1 base from J, the junction contained 8 bases not matched to a gene. Germline lookup yields CDR1 SGHAT and CDR2 FQNNGV. The CDR3 bases are TGTGCCAGCAGCTCCTTGGGCGGACAGGGGAACACTGAAGCTTTCTTT. Protein: CASSSLGGQGNTEAFF.

This sequence joins TRBV19 and TRBJ2-7; a possible D gene is TRBD2 (6 bases). In germline, CDR1 is LNHDA, CDR2 SQIVND (reference sequence). The V end was cut by 4 bases, the J end by 6 bases, with 10 bases between. This CDR3 has 12 amino acids. The CDR3 reads CASSSGIVEQYF. As DNA, the CDR3 is TGTGCCAGTAGTAGCGGGATTGTCGAGCAGTACTTC.

The V gene is TRBV5-1, the J gene TRBJ2-1; 9 nucleotides line up with TRBD2. Unmatched junction bases numbered 3, after V lost 5 bases and J lost 0 bases. Per germline, CDR1 SGHRS and CDR2 YFSETQ. This CDR3 has 15 residues. The CDR3 is CASRLAGVSYNEQFF. As DNA, the CDR3 is TGCGCCAGCAGGTTAGCGGGAGTCTCCTACAATGAGCAGTTCTTC.

V is TRBV19 and J is TRBJ1-1; 8 bases are a match to TRBD1. Germline CDR1 and CDR2: LNHDA and SQIVND (reference sequence). This CDR3 region has 13 residues. The V and J ends lost 6 bases and 3 bases, in that order; junction bases with no gene match: 3. The chain's CDR3 is CASSRQGHTEAFF. CDR3 DNA: TGTGCCAGTAGCCGACAGGGGCACACTGAAGCTTTCTTT. Combining the CDR3 with reference TRBV19 and TRBJ1-1 gives the whole variable domain DGGITQSPKYLFRKEGQNVTLSCEQNLNHDAMYWYRQDPGQGLRLIYYSQIVNDFQKGDIAEGYSVSREKKESFPLTVTSAQKNPTAFYLCASSRQGHTEAFFGQGTRLTVV.

The gene calls are TRBV2 and TRBJ1-2, with a weak D call TRBD1 (6 bases). The CDR3 length is 16 residues. The V and J ends lost 3 bases and 6 bases respectively, with 20 bases between them. Germline V gene data show CDR1 as SNHLY and CDR2 as FYNNEI. CDR3 protein: CASSETAHRVVDGYTF. The CDR3, as DNA: TGTGCCAGCAGTGAGACCGCGCACAGGGTAGTGGATGGCTACACCTTC.

The chain has TRBV28 and TRBJ1-2, with a possible D match to TRBD1 (6 bases). V lost 7 bases and J 2 bases, leaving 23 bases between the germline ends. The CDR3 length is 17 residues. CDR1 and CDR2 (germline): MDHEN, SYDVKM. This CDR3 reads CASIGGDTTGVNYGYTF. CDR3 bases: TGTGCCAGCATCGGGGGGGACACCACCGGAGTCAACTATGGCTACACCTTC.

The V and J genes are TRBV12-3 or TRBV12-4 and TRBJ1-2, with a tentative D call TRBD1 (5 bases). The CDR3 consists of 13 residues. Trimming cost V 5 bases and J 4 bases, with 11 bases left between them. The CDR3 region is CASSPQGTYGYTF. The DNA for the CDR3 is TGTGCCAGCAGTCCTCAGGGTACCTATGGCTACACCTTC.

V gene TRBV9 combines with J gene TRBJ2-1; D is perhaps TRBD2 (5 bases). V was cut by 0 bases and J by 4 bases, with 11 bases left in between. Germline lookup yields CDR1 SGDLS and CDR2 YYNGEE. This CDR3 spans 15 amino acids. The CDR3 spells CASSVVASRYNEQFF. The CDR3 coding sequence is TGTGCCAGCAGCGTAGTCGCTAGCAGATACAATGAGCAGTTCTTC.

This clone was recorded once. This chain links TRBV27 with TRBJ2-7, with D perhaps matching TRBD1 (5 bases). V dropped 4 bases and J dropped 1 base, with 14 bases sitting between them. Germline V CDR1 and CDR2: MNHEY, SMNVEV (reference sequence). The CDR3 totals 15 residues. The CDR3 nucleotides are TGTGCCAGCAGTTGGGCAGGGCCCTCATCCTACGAGCAGTACTTC. Its translation is CASSWAGPSSYEQYF.

The CDR3 bases are TGTGCCAGCAGTGACGAACTAGCGGGTCCAGATACGCAGTATTTT. This gives the protein CASSDELAGPDTQYF. This chain uses TRBV6-4 with TRBJ2-3, with 9 bases aligning to TRBD2. Trimming cost V 2 bases and J 4 bases; bases outside gene matches: 4. The germline V gene encodes CDR1 MRHNA and CDR2 SNTAGT. The CDR3 length is 15 residues.

The V and J genes are TRBV6-6 and TRBJ2-5; TRBD2 matches 9 bases. This CDR3 contains 16 residues. From germline, CDR1 is MNHNY and CDR2 SVGAGI (reference sequence). V shed 10 bases, J shed 3 bases, and the junction held 15 bases outside the gene matches. This chain's CDR3 is CATRPYSAGGEETQYF. The CDR3 DNA follows: TGTGCCACCCGGCCTTATTCGGCGGGGGGGGAAGAGACCCAGTACTTC.

This chain uses TRBV27 with TRBJ2-3; the D is unclear. This CDR3 spans 14 amino acids. V shed 6 bases and J shed 2 bases, with 12 bases lying between them. Germline CDR1 reads MNHEY; CDR2 reads SMNVEV (reference sequence). The CDR3 is CASSSRIPTDTQYF. The CDR3 DNA is TGTGCCAGCAGCTCCCGTATCCCCACAGATACGCAGTATTTT.

This chain uses TRBV27 with TRBJ2-1; 9 bases agree with TRBD1. CDR1 MNHEY and CDR2 SMNVEV come from the germline V gene (reference sequence). The CDR3 consists of 12 residues. After removal of 6 bases from V and 10 bases from J, the junction contained 4 bases not matched to a gene. Here the CDR3 reads CASRNRGQEQFF. The CDR3, as DNA: TGTGCCAGCAGAAACAGGGGGCAGGAGCAGTTCTTC.

The chain joins TRBV6-5 to TRBJ1-6; D possibly corresponds to TRBD1 (5 bases). From germline, CDR1 is MNHEY and CDR2 SVGAGI. Trimming cost V 4 bases and J 8 bases, with 12 bases left between them. CDR3 length: 14 residues. CDR3 coding DNA: TGTGCCAGCAGTTCCGGGGACTTGGATTCACCCCTCCACTTT. Encoded protein: CASSSGDLDSPLHF.

V usage is TRBV12-1 and J usage is TRBJ1-6; TRBD1 is the table's D call, not checked against the DNA. TRBV12-1 is tagged as a pseudogene. The CDR3 totals 17 residues. CDR3 nucleotides: TGTGCCAGCAGCCTCTCCCGGGACAGGGGCTCGAATTCACCCCTCCACTTT. Translation gives CASSLSRDRGSNSPLHF.

The CDR3 here is CASSGRQGWGNIQYF. DNA for the CDR3: TGTGCCAGCAGCGGAAGACAGGGGTGGGGAAACATTCAGTACTTC. The chain recombines TRBV11-2 with TRBJ2-4; the match to TRBD1 covers 8 bases. CDR1 SGHAT and CDR2 FQNNGV come from the germline V gene. With 5 bases clipped from V and 6 bases from J, the junction kept 9 bases outside the gene matches. The CDR3 length is 15 residues.

J is TRBJ1-6 and V is TRBV7-2; D call uncertain. The V gene's germline CDR1 is SGHTA and CDR2 FQGNSA. The CDR3 contains 13 residues. V lost 3 bases, J lost 8 bases, and 8 bases lay in between. CDR3 region: CASSFYEDSPLHF. CDR3 in DNA: TGTGCCAGCAGCTTCTATGAAGATTCACCCCTCCACTTT.

The chain carries TRBV7-2 and TRBJ2-1; 9 nucleotides match TRBD2. Germline loops: CDR1 SGHTA, CDR2 FQGNSA. The CDR3 is 15 amino acids. The J segment lost 5 bases and the V segment lost 2 bases, leaving 4 bases of the junction unmatched. The DNA for the CDR3 is TGTGCCAGCAGCTTATTCCTAGCGGGGAACAATGAGCAGTTCTTC. Translated, it gives CASSLFLAGNNEQFF.